This T cell receptor beta chain was sequenced during a study of cytomegalovirus exposure and HLA in healthy donors. From germline, CDR1 is MNHNS and CDR2 SASEGT. The CDR3 loop spans 15 amino acids. Deletions cut 0 bases from V and 1 base from J, with 8 bases between. The method was immunoSEQ multiplex PCR; TCRdb's version includes in-frame clones alone and lacks a portion of them. The table records roughly 79,000 clones, around 94% of them present only once. This sequence was found in a man younger than 35 in good health and CMV-seronegative. This chain links TRBV6-1 with TRBJ2-3; a possible D gene is TRBD2 (5 bases). The sequenced material came from PBMCs. The CDR3 bases are TGTGCCAGCAGTGAAGCGGCGAGGGGCACAGATACGCAGTATTTT. Its protein product is CASSEAARGTDTQYF.